The clone carrying this T cell receptor (beta chain) was counted at least ten times. This sample was included in a study of T cells after yellow fever vaccination. Across the study: Where fractions had low cell numbers, libraries were prepared from them with the SMART-Seq v4 Ultra Low Input RNA kit.

The CDR3 runs to 14 residues. CDR1 and CDR2 from the germline V gene are MNHEY and SVGEGT. V was trimmed by 5 bases and J by 7 bases, leaving 17 bases between them. Each CDR3 protein is one row after TCRdb ran MiXCR on the 5' RACE reads. The sample comprises about 250,000 distinct CDR3 sequences, roughly 3.5% of which are singletons, and around 19% rests with the top ten. V usage is TRBV6-2 or TRBV6-3 and J usage is TRBJ1-1; weak D call: TRBD1 (5 bases). The clonotype originates from a man aged 18-30 years who received the YFV17D yellow fever vaccine. Sequences were derived from PBMCs, sampled 15 days after the yellow fever booster vaccination. The chain's CDR3 is CASSRPGTILEAFF. The CDR3 DNA reads as TGTGCCAGCAGTAGACCGGGGACGATTCTTGAAGCTTTCTTT.